The TCR beta chain described here comes from a study of cytomegalovirus exposure and HLA in healthy donors. Whole-study context: Samples from HLA-typed donors yielded about 80 million unique TCRs in an early data release.

Broader study findings: Investigators reported 164 TCR beta chains as tied to cytomegalovirus. A few chains linked to CMV were shown in vitro to be specific for CMV antigens.

The germline V gene has CDR1 MRHNA and CDR2 SNTAGT. There are 20 residues in the CDR3. Losses at the gene ends were 8 bases for V and 0 bases for J; bases not matched to a gene: 21. Notes on this clone: The antigen remains undetermined.

Amplification used 60 Vbeta primers and 13 Jbeta primers. Libraries were prepared by immunoSEQ multiplex PCR; TCRdb keeps only in-frame clonotypes and omits some of them. Of under 200,000 clones listed, approximately 80% were seen once; the top ten hold 1.8%. The specimen sequenced was PBMCs. The source is a woman in her twenties or thirties in good health and CMV-seronegative. J is TRBJ1-4 and V is TRBV6-4, with 7 bases lining up with TRBD1. In DNA form, the CDR3 reads TGTGCCAGCGCCTCGTCGGACAGGCCTCATAAGGATGCAACTAATGAAAAACTGTTTTTT. Amino acid sequence: CASASSDRPHKDATNEKLFF.